The 14 T cell receptor beta chains below were found in one sample sequenced in a study of cytomegalovirus exposure and HLA in healthy donors (dated by TCRdb to 2015 to 2018). Receptor libraries were prepared by the immunoSEQ multiplex PCR assay. For the multiplex PCR, a mixture combining 60 forward primers for TCR Vbeta segments and 13 reverse primers for TCR Jbeta segments was used. The immuneACCESS repertoire file appears here via TCRdb, limited to in-frame rearrangements. These files lack a portion of the clones; in checked studies, under half of the deficit traces to unresolved V genes, and the cause of the others is not known. The sample table records roughly 100,000 clones. The ten largest account for about 3.2% of the sample. The material sequenced was PBMCs. All receptors come from a man aged 35 to 55 in good health and CMV-seronegative.

This sequence joins TRBV30 and TRBJ1-1, with D perhaps matching TRBD1 (6 bases). V lost 0 bases to trimming and J lost 9 bases, with 11 bases between them. Germline CDR1 and CDR2: GTSNPN and SVGIG (reference sequence). This CDR3 comprises 12 residues. The CDR3 DNA is TGTGCCTGGAGTGTAATGGGGGACAAAGCTTTCTTT. This codes for CAWSVMGDKAFF.

The V and J genes are TRBV5-6 and TRBJ1-4, with D tentatively TRBD1 (5 bases). This CDR3 region has 13 residues. Trimming shortened V by 4 bases and J by 7 bases, and 11 bases separated the two germline ends. Germline loops: CDR1 SGHDT, CDR2 YYEEEE. This CDR3 is CASSLGRGEKLFF. DNA for the CDR3: TGTGCCAGCAGCCTGGGACGGGGTGAAAAACTGTTTTTT.

The rearrangement links TRBV29-1 to TRBJ1-1, with D uncertain. CDR1 and CDR2 from the germline V gene are SQVTM and ANQGSEA. V gave up 0 bases and J gave up 6 bases, with 14 bases separating them. This CDR3 is built from 14 residues. CDR3 DNA sequence: TGCAGCGTTGAAGACGGACGTAGGAGGGCTGAAGCTTTCTTT. Translating gives CSVEDGRRRAEAFF.

The J gene is TRBJ1-3, the V gene TRBV5-1, with 9 bases matching TRBD1. CDR1 and CDR2 (germline): SGHRS, YFSETQ. The ends lost 0 bases at V and 9 bases at J; junction bases unmatched: 7. There are 15 residues in the CDR3. For the CDR3, the DNA is TGCGCCAGCAGCTTGGGGGGACAGGGAGGATCCACCATATATTTT. Amino acids: CASSLGGQGGSTIYF.

The genes are TRBV4-3 and TRBJ1-2; D is ambiguous. The CDR3 has 16 residues. Germline V lookup: CDR1 LGHNA, CDR2 YSLEER. Trimming shortened V by 0 bases and J by 7 bases, and 18 bases separated the two germline ends. This chain's CDR3 is CASSQDRAYLGGGYTF. The CDR3 nucleotides read TGCGCCAGCAGCCAAGATAGAGCCTACTTGGGAGGTGGCTACACCTTC.

The chain employs TRBV21-1 and TRBJ1-1. TRBV21-1 is marked as a pseudogene. The length of the CDR3 is 12 residues. This CDR3 is CASSKPGSEAFF. The CDR3 bases are TGTGCCAGCAGCAAGCCGGGGAGTGAAGCTTTCTTT.

The chain couples TRBV30 to TRBJ1-1; weak D call: TRBD1 (6 bases). The CDR3 has 13 amino acids. V was pared by 7 bases and J by 0 bases, with 12 bases between. Per the germline V gene, CDR1 is GTSNPN and CDR2 is SVGIG (reference sequence). CDR3 sequence (DNA): TGTGCCTTACAGGGCGACATGAACACTGAAGCTTTCTTT. This translates into CALQGDMNTEAFF.

This chain links TRBV5-1 with TRBJ2-1, with D unresolved. This CDR3 region has 13 residues. Trimming stripped 3 bases from V and 5 bases from J, with 9 bases between. In germline, CDR1 is SGHRS, CDR2 YFSETQ. The CDR3 protein is CASSSDGDNEQFF. Written as DNA, the CDR3 is TGCGCCAGCAGCTCCGACGGAGACAATGAGCAGTTCTTC.

V and J are TRBV10-2 and TRBJ2-4; a weak D match, TRBD1 (6 bases). Trimming pared 7 bases from V and 7 bases from J, leaving 17 bases between. This CDR3 comprises 14 residues. CDR1 WSHSY and CDR2 SAAADI come from the germline V gene. The CDR3 here is CASTLQGIGNIQYF. The CDR3 DNA sequence: TGCGCCAGCACCCTACAGGGCATCGGGAACATTCAGTACTTC.

The gene calls are TRBV6-4 and TRBJ2-1; TRBD2 matches at 10 bases. Germline V gene lookup returns CDR1 MRHNA and CDR2 SNTAGT. The V and J ends lost 6 bases and 9 bases, in that order; junction bases with no gene match: 8. This CDR3 has 14 residues. The CDR3 sequence is CASRQSGGGGEQFF. In nucleotides, the CDR3 is TGTGCCAGCAGGCAGAGCGGGGGGGGTGGTGAGCAGTTCTTC.

CDR3 sequence (DNA): TGTGCCAGCAGCCCAGGACTAGCGGCTTCCTACGAGCAGTACTTC. It encodes CASSPGLAASYEQYF. V and J are TRBV7-7 and TRBJ2-7, with 10 bases matching TRBD2. Germline CDR1 reads SSHAT; CDR2 reads FNYEAQ (reference sequence). V gave up 5 bases and J gave up 1 base; unmatched junction bases: 5. This CDR3 comprises 15 residues.

The V gene is TRBV10-3, the J gene TRBJ2-5; D is unclear. There are 13 residues in the CDR3. CDR1 is ENHRY, CDR2 SYGVKD, per germline. V lost 3 bases and J lost 5, with 10 bases in between. CDR3 nucleotides: TGTGCCATCAGTGACGGTAGCCCTGAGACCCAGTACTTC. Translation: CAISDGSPETQYF.

This chain connects TRBV7-2 to TRBJ2-5, with 8 bases matching TRBD2. Germline CDR1 SGHTA, CDR2 FQGNSA. The V gene end was trimmed by 2 bases and the J gene end by 4 bases; junction bases not matched to a gene: 6. This CDR3 has 15 residues. The CDR3 bases are TGTGCCAGCAGCTTAAGCGGGGGAGGTGGAGAGACCCAGTACTTC. This sequence encodes CASSLSGGGGETQYF.

The chain employs TRBV19 and TRBJ1-1; D might be TRBD1 (6 bases). Germline V gene data show CDR1 as LNHDA and CDR2 as SQIVND (reference sequence). The CDR3 contains 14 residues. V dropped 10 bases and J dropped 4 bases, with 19 bases sitting between them. This CDR3 is CATQDRLLGTEAFF. Written as DNA, the CDR3 is TGTGCCACCCAGGACAGACTACTGGGCACTGAAGCTTTCTTT.